This record concerns one T cell receptor beta chain sequence. Its antigen has not been determined. One base away there is no much larger clone; base qualities are not given. In total, roughly 710 healthy bone marrow donors made up the cohort. Cohort members were all nominally healthy when sampled, although unrecorded immune exposures were likely present. The donor was CMV seronegative and was included in the group of several hundred seronegative cohort members. A peripheral blood sample was collected from each donor, and TCR beta sequencing was performed on peripheral blood mononuclear cells. Genomic DNA extraction from the blood cell samples was performed with the Qiagen DNeasy Blood Extraction Kit. The sample comes from a study of cytomegalovirus exposure and HLA in healthy donors (dated by TCRdb to 2017 to 2019). Broadly, across the study: An earlier analysis of 587 of the donors reported approximately 300 Gb of sequence data and about 120 million unique TCR beta sequences obtained from about 170 million T cells. A later analysis re-examined previously published TCR beta repertoires from about 670 donors and added high-resolution HLA genotyping to investigate patterns of TCR occurrence. Alongside the repertoire data, information on donor age, sex, ethnicity and CMV serostatus was compiled. The study aimed to test whether signatures of past pathogen exposure could be identified by cataloging public T cell receptors. An early release covering 550 to 650 HLA-typed donors comprised about 300 gigabases of sequencing data and approximately 85 million unique TCR sequences. Of the approximately 400 genotyped donors, over 65% fell in the genetic ancestry cluster associated with self-reported Caucasian donors. Every discovery cohort repertoire had been produced on one sequencing platform. About five DR-DQ haplotypes were handled as single units for association and clustering because linkage in the cohort was strong. Typing coverage differed by locus: A, B, C, DRB1 and DQB1 were typed in roughly 620-630 donors, DQA1 in roughly 510, DPA1 in roughly 590, and DPB1 in 472. The study used immunosequencing to profile the T cell repertoires of about 670 subjects and linked those repertoires to cytomegalovirus serostatus. Besides the first cohort of roughly 700 subjects, a separate validation cohort made up of over 95 different subjects was used. In a later genetic analysis, genome-wide SNP genotypes for about three fifths of the roughly 670 donors were used, and that subset was treated as a discovery cohort. On average, around 240,000 unique TCR beta nucleotide sequences were sequenced per donor among some 420 genotyped donors of the cohort, with around 19% of those sequences being non-productive. Rather than drawing on any new phenotypic data, the later analysis identified candidate immune exposures from TCR beta sequences and the way those sequences occurred across donors. In an earlier analysis of several hundred of the donors, high-throughput TCR beta sequencing was used to judge whether each TCR beta V gene segment behaved as functional or pseudogenic. Class I and class II HLA loci were covered by the typing at four-digit resolution. The study combined high-throughput TCR immunosequencing, statistical association of individual TCRs with disease status, and machine learning to predict cytomegalovirus infection status. Overall study outcomes, separate from this receptor: When HLA alleles, especially DR and DQ, strongly co-occurred, attributing TCR associations to individual alleles was difficult. Across donors, most TCR sequences were observed very rarely, whereas some public TCRs were present in many individuals. A later analysis found that HLA-associated TCR beta chains were more clonally expanded and had lower generation probabilities than equally common non-associated chains. Approximately 18 rarely observed V segments, including chromosome 9 orphons, were excluded from the earlier analysis of several hundred of the donors because counts were too low. Broadly in line with IMGT annotations, most TCR beta V segments showed up in productive rearrangements about 87% or about 30% of the time in an earlier analysis of some 590 of the donors. Roughly uniform sequencing depth across donors was assumed in presence/absence analyses, although this assumption may not hold. In both the original and validation cohorts, the classifier was reported to diagnose cytomegalovirus status with high specificity and sensitivity. According to a later genetic analysis, donors in an Asian-associated ancestry cluster had fewer N-insertions in productive TCRs than the approximately 650-donor mean. Because HLA typing was unavailable for some donors at each locus, only the typed subset was used in association tests. A later analysis associated 16,951 TCR beta sequences with specific HLA alleles at a false discovery rate of 0.05. Only TCR beta chains were sequenced in this cohort, and the absence of alpha or paired-chain data limited detectable features. In the study, approximately 160 TCR beta chains were listed as associated with cytomegalovirus. According to a later analysis, most CMV-associated TCR beta chains appeared to be HLA-restricted, and the HLA associations seemed to be driven largely by CMV exposure. In a later analysis, the rate of TCR association differed among HLA loci, with DRB1 alleles having the most associated TCRs and HLA-C alleles having the fewest. Several of the top co-occurrence clusters appeared to be linked to parvovirus B19, influenza, CMV and Epstein-Barr virus, according to a later analysis. A further reported finding was that TCR beta sequences accurately predicted the HLA-A and HLA-B alleles for most subjects in the first cohort. A cluster of highly shared sequence variants was judged likely to be a technical artifact of the sequencing pipeline. In vitro tests confirmed that three of the cytomegalovirus-associated TCR beta chains recognize cytomegalovirus antigens. Correlated functional status among segregating V segments might reflect linkage disequilibrium, but an unknown experimental factor could not be ruled out. A later genetic analysis associated a missense DCLRE1C variant with V-gene and J-gene trimming of TCR beta chains, and an independent cohort replicated the association. CMV serostatus was the only immune exposure information available for the cohort. The authors suggested that the approach could potentially be extended to other disease states and immunological phenotypes.

Libraries were built with the immunoSEQ multiplex PCR assay. The multiplex PCR relied on a mix of 60 forward primers for TCR Vbeta segments and 13 reverse primers for TCR Jbeta segments. The CDR3 region of rearranged TCR beta genes was amplified from genomic DNA by a multiplex PCR assay. The Illumina HiSeq System was used to sequence the amplified TCR beta libraries as 87-base-pair reads. The paper's data handling went like this. In a later analysis, some 80 million unique TCR beta chains were counted across the approximately 620 repertoires, and roughly 10 million of these chains were shared by at least two donors. To remove PCR and sequencing errors, raw reads were error-corrected and collapsed into unique sequences using a nearest-neighbor algorithm that merged closely related sequences. CDR3 sequences were aligned to IMGT reference sequences to assign V, D and J gene segments. For a sequence to be retained, at least a six-nucleotide match to both a V gene segment and a J gene segment was required. Rearrangements were classified as productive when the CDR3 lacked stop codons and remained in frame with V and J, and all other rearrangements were classified as non-productive. Following IMGT convention, CDR3 was defined as the stretch from the second conserved V-encoded cysteine to the conserved J-encoded phenylalanine. The earlier analysis of approximately 590 of the donors excluded any sequence lacking an unambiguous match to a single V gene segment. An earlier analysis of about 600 of the donors called V segments functional above 56.7% productive rearrangements and segregating when the between-donor standard deviation exceeded 5%. A statistical classification framework was built for diagnosing cytomegalovirus status from the catalog of TCR beta chain sequences. In a later analysis, TCR nucleotide sequences were compared against IMGT/GENE-DB human TR gene sequences so that V and J genes could be assigned. A later analysis assigned CDR3 sequences and most-parsimonious VDJ recombination scenarios with the TCRdist pipeline. In a later analysis, each TCR beta chain was defined by its CDR3 amino acid sequence together with its V-gene family, and reads without a unique V-gene family were excluded. To address suspected cross-contamination and a sequencing artifact, a later analysis removed several hundred highly shared, low-generation-probability nucleotide sequences. For each public chain, a later analysis derived a clonal expansion index from normalized ranks of inferred template counts within each repertoire. A later analysis computed generation probabilities with a VDJ recombination model fitted to out-of-frame rearrangements, and checked the results against IGoR. A later analysis scored TCR-TCR, TCR-HLA and TCR-CMV co-occurrence with hypergeometric tests, applying a repertoire-size bias correction to TCR pairs. To estimate false discovery rates, a later analysis permuted the HLA or CMV assignments 20 times. In a later analysis, co-occurring TCRs were grouped using DBSCAN, and TCRdist sequence similarity was added for clustering within HLA-allele-positive subsets. Co-occurrence clustering excluded repertoires with fewer than 30,000 or more than 120,000 public chains, plus five with anomalous nucleotide sharing. Here the immuneACCESS table is served through TCRdb, limited to in-frame sequences with V and J called. Missing clones are a known gap in these copies; in checked studies unresolved V genes cover under half, and the rest lacks a known reason. V, J and clone size derive from that table, while D and trimming were established from the DNA sequence. For this sample there are around 200,000 clones; around 88% appear just once. The ten most abundant clones make up roughly 0.99% of the sample.

This sequence was found in a woman younger than 35 in good health and CMV-seronegative. Sequenced material: PBMCs.

The CDR3 is CASSRLKETQYF. The sequence in DNA is TGTGCCAGCAGCCGACTGAAAGAGACCCAGTACTTC. The chain employs TRBV6-1 and TRBJ2-5; no D gene is confidently identified. CDR1 and CDR2 are drawn from the germline V gene: MNHNS, SASEGT. The CDR3 runs 12 residues from the cysteine to the phenylalanine. Just CDR3 DNA is preserved here, 36 bases in frame from base 1. V loses 6 bases of germline sequence and J loses 3 bases, and the interval between the two ends is 8 bases.